Each of the 14 T cell receptor beta chains below was sequenced from the same sample in a study of beta chain features in type 1 diabetes. Study findings and constraints: In every one of the four CD4+ subsets, TCRB CDR3s were moderately but significantly shorter in Type 1 diabetes patients.

These receptors' antigens are unknown. Isolated RNA was reverse transcribed in full, so expressed TCRB transcripts were sequenced. Only in-frame clones appear in the TCRdb table, and some are missing; sequencing was by immunoSEQ multiplex PCR. The table lists 150,000 to 200,000 clones, approximately 9% of them singletons. Input material: central memory CD4+ T cells from blood. All receptors derive from a woman under 30 with type 1 diabetes.

This clone was counted ten times or more. The DNA of the CDR3 is TGCAGCGTTGCGCGCGGGACAGGCGCCTCACCCCAGCATTTT. Translated, it gives CSVARGTGASPQHF. V is TRBV29-1 and J is TRBJ1-5; TRBD1 agrees at 8 bases. Per germline, CDR1 SQVTM and CDR2 ANQGSEA. V shed 4 bases and J 10 bases; nucleotides not matched to a gene: 12. CDR3 length: 14 residues.

This clone was counted only a few times. V gene TRBV11-3 combines with J gene TRBJ2-5; 8 bases align to TRBD1. With V trimmed by 4 bases and J by 5 bases, 6 bases remained unmatched. The CDR3 is made up of 14 amino acids. Germline lookup yields CDR1 SGHNT and CDR2 YENEEA. CDR3 sequence (DNA): TGTGCCAGCAGCTCGGGACAGGAGGTCGAGACCCAGTACTTC. It codes for CASSSGQEVETQYF.

The CDR3 region is CAVWDRKNEKLFF. The DNA for the CDR3 is TGTGCCGTCTGGGACAGAAAGAATGAAAAACTGTTTTTT. The chain couples TRBV5-4 to TRBJ1-4; 7 bases agree with TRBD1. CDR1 and CDR2 from the germline V gene are SGHNT and YYREEE (reference sequence). This CDR3 spans 13 amino acids. Losses at the gene ends were 10 bases for V and 5 bases for J; bases not matched to a gene: 8.

J is TRBJ2-6 and V is TRBV7-2, with D possibly matching TRBD2 (5 bases). V lost 3 bases and J 0 bases, leaving 6 bases between the germline ends. This CDR3 region has 15 residues. Germline V CDR1 and CDR2: SGHTA, FQGNSA. CDR3 sequence (DNA): TGTGCCAGCAGCTTGGACTTCTCTGGGGCCAACGTCCTGACTTTC. Its translation: CASSLDFSGANVLTF.

The V call is TRBV5-1, the J call TRBJ2-5, with 11 bases aligning to TRBD1. This CDR3 has 15 amino acids. Germline V gene lookup returns CDR1 SGHRS and CDR2 YFSETQ. The trim removed 2 bases at V and 2 bases at J, leaving 2 bases unmatched. As DNA, the CDR3 is TGCGCCAGCAGCTTCGGGACAGGGGGTCAAGAGACCCAGTACTTC. Amino acid sequence: CASSFGTGGQETQYF.

This clone has at least ten counts. The chain is built from TRBV19 and TRBJ2-7; the D gene is possibly TRBD1 (6 bases). V was cut by 4 bases and J by 3 bases, with 13 bases left in between. The CDR3 consists of 14 residues. Germline CDR1 is LNHDA and CDR2 is SQIVND (reference sequence). The CDR3 DNA is TGTGCCAGTAGTAGGGACAACTCCTTCTACGAGCAGTACTTC. Its protein is CASSRDNSFYEQYF.

This chain connects TRBV11-3 to TRBJ2-3; D gene uncertain. Trimming took off 2 bases at V and 3 bases at J, with 6 bases between the two ends. This CDR3 is 13 amino acids long. Germline CDR1 is SGHNT and CDR2 is YENEEA. CDR3 bases: TGTGCCAGCAGCTTACGGGTTACAGATACGCAGTATTTT. Translated: CASSLRVTDTQYF.

This clone was seen a few times. The J gene is TRBJ1-4, the V gene TRBV6-4; a weak D match, TRBD1 (5 bases). V dropped 3 bases and J dropped 10 bases, with 12 bases sitting between them. CDR3 length: 13 amino acids. From germline, CDR1 is MRHNA and CDR2 SNTAGT. The CDR3 coding sequence is TGTGCCAGCAGTGATCAACGCGGGGGAAAACTGTTTTTT. Its translation is CASSDQRGGKLFF.

J is TRBJ2-3 and V is TRBV7-9, with 10 bases identical to TRBD2. There are 18 residues in the CDR3. The ends lost 2 bases at V and 0 bases at J; junction bases unmatched: 8. Germline CDR1 SEHNR, CDR2 FQNEAQ (reference sequence). The DNA for the CDR3 is TGTGCCAGCAGCTTACCCCAGACTAGCGGGCGTAGCACAGATACGCAGTATTTT. This codes for CASSLPQTSGRSTDTQYF.

CDR3 sequence reads: CASSLEWAAGAYNEQFF. Here the CDR3 DNA reads TGTGCCAGCAGCTTAGAGTGGGCAGCGGGGGCTTACAATGAGCAGTTCTTC. The chain joins TRBV7-2 to TRBJ2-1; 8 bases fit TRBD2. The germline V gene encodes CDR1 SGHTA and CDR2 FQGNSA. CDR3 length: 17 amino acids. Losses at the gene ends were 1 base for V and 4 bases for J; bases not matched to a gene: 9.

The V and J genes are TRBV4-2 and TRBJ1-4; a weak D match, TRBD1 (5 bases). This CDR3 has 17 residues. Germline V gene lookup returns CDR1 LGHNA and CDR2 YNFKEQ. The V gene lost 0 bases and the J gene lost 6 bases, with 17 bases spanning the gap. DNA for the CDR3: TGTGCCAGCAGCCAAGATCCGTCCGGGTCCAGGGATGAAAAACTGTTTTTT. This translates into CASSQDPSGSRDEKLFF.

This clone was counted between two and nine times. The J gene is TRBJ1-5, the V gene TRBV4-3, with 8 bases lining up with TRBD1. Trimming took 5 bases from V and 5 from J; bases not matched to a gene: 5. Germline CDR1 reads LGHNA; CDR2 reads YSLEER. CDR3 length: 14 residues. In DNA, the CDR3 is TGCGCCAGCAGCTCGGACAGGGCCGATCAGCCCCAGCATTTT. It is translated as CASSSDRADQPQHF.

This clone was counted between two and nine times. The chain recombines TRBV10-2 with TRBJ2-5; 10 bases fit TRBD2. The CDR3 runs 15 residues. Germline CDR1 is WSHSY and CDR2 is SAAADI. V trimming: 8 bases; J trimming: 2 bases; junction bases outside the gene matches: 8. The CDR3 region has the DNA TGCGCCAGCCCTAGCGGGAGAAGGGGACAAGAGACCCAGTACTTC. Encoded protein: CASPSGRRGQETQYF.

This clone came up a few times. This chain connects TRBV10-3 to TRBJ2-1; tentatively, D is TRBD1 (6 bases). The CDR3 consists of 16 residues. The germline V and J ends were trimmed by 6 bases and 3 bases, with 18 bases remaining between them. Germline CDR1 is ENHRY and CDR2 is SYGVKD. The CDR3 spells CAIRDSTGRLYNEQFF. The CDR3 DNA is TGTGCCATCAGGGATTCGACAGGTAGGCTCTACAATGAGCAGTTCTTC.